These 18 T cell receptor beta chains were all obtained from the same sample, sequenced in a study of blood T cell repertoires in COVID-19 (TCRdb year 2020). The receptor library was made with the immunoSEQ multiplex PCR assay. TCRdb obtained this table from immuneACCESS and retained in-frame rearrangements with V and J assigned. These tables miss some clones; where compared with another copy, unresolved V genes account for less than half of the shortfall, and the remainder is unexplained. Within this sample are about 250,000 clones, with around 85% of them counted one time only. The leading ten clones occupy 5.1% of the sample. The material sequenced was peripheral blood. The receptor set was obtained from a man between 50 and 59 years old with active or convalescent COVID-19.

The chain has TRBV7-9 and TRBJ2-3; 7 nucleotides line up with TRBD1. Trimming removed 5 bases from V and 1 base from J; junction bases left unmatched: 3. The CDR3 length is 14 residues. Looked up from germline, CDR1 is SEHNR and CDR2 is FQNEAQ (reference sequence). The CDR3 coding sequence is TGTGCCAGCAGCCAAGGACAGGGCACAGATACGCAGTATTTT. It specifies CASSQGQGTDTQYF. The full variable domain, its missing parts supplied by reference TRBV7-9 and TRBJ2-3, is DTGVSQNPRHKITKRGQNVTFRCDPISEHNRLYWYRQTLGQGPEFLTYFQNEAQLEKSRLLSDRFSAERPKGSFSTLEIQRTEQGDSAMYLCASSQGQGTDTQYFGPGTRLTVL.

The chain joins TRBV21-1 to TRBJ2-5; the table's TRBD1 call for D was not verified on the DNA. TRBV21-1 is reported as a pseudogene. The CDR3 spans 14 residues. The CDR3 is CASRSGTRQETQYF. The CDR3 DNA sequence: TGTGCCAGCAGGTCCGGGACAAGACAAGAGACCCAGTACTTC.

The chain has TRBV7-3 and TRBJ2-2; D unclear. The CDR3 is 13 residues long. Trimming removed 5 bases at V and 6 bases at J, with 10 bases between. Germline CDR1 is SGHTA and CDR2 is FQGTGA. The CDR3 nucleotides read TGTGCCAGCAGCCTGACATGGGCCGGGGAGCTGTTTTTT. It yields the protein CASSLTWAGELFF.

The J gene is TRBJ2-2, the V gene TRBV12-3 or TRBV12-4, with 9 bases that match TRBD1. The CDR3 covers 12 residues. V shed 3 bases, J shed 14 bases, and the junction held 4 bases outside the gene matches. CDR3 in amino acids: CASSLGTGPLFF. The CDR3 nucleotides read TGTGCCAGCAGTTTGGGGACAGGGCCTCTGTTTTTT.

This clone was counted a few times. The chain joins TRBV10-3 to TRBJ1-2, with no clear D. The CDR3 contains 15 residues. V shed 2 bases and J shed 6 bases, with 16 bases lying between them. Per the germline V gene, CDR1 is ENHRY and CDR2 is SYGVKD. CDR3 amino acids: CAISEGRDRSDGYTF. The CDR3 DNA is TGTGCCATCAGTGAGGGGAGGGATCGGTCAGATGGCTACACCTTC.

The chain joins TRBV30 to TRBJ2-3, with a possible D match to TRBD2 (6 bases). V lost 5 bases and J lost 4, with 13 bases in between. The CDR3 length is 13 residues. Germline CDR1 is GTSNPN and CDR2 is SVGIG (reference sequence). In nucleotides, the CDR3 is TGTGCCTGGGCGGGACTGCCCCCAGATACGCAGTATTTT. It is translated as CAWAGLPPDTQYF.

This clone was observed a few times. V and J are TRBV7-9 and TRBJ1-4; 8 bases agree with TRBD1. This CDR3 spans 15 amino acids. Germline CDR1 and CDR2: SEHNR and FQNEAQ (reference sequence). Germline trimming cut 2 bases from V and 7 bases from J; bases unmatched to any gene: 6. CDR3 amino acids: CASSLSDRASEKLFF. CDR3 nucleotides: TGTGCCAGCAGCTTATCGGACAGGGCTAGTGAAAAACTGTTTTTT.

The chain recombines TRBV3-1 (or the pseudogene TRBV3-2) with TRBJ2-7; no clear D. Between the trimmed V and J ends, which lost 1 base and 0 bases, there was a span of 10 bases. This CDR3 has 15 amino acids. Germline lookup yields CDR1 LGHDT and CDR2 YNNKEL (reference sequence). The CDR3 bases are TGTGCCAGCAGCCAAGTGTCCGTCGGCTCCTACGAGCAGTACTTC. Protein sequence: CASSQVSVGSYEQYF.

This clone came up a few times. CDR3 loop: CASTLGGASYGYTF. The CDR3 nucleotides are TGTGCCAGCACCCTAGGGGGGGCGAGCTATGGCTACACCTTC. The chain joins TRBV5-6 to TRBJ1-2; possible D gene TRBD1, 6 bases. The V and J ends lost 6 bases and 4 bases respectively, with 16 bases between them. Germline V lookup: CDR1 SGHDT, CDR2 YYEEEE. The CDR3 covers 14 residues.

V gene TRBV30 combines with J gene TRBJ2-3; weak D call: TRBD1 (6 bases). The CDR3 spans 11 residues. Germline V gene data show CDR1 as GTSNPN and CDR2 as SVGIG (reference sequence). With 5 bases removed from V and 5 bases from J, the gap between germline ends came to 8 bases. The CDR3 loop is CAWGRGDTQYF. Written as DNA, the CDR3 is TGTGCCTGGGGCAGGGGAGATACGCAGTATTTT.

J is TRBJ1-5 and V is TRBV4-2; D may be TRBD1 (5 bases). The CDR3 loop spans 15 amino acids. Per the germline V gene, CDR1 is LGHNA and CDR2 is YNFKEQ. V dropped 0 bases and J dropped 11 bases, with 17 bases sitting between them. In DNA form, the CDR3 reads TGTGCCAGCAGCCAAGATTCGGCAGGGTCTAGTTCCCAGCATTTT. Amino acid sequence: CASSQDSAGSSSQHF.

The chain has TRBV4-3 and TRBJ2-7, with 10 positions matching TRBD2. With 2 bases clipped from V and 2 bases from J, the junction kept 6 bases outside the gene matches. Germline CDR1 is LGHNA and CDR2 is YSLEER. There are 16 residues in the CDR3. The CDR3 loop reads CASSQSLLAGPYEQYF. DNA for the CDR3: TGCGCCAGCAGCCAAAGTTTACTAGCGGGGCCCTACGAGCAGTACTTC.

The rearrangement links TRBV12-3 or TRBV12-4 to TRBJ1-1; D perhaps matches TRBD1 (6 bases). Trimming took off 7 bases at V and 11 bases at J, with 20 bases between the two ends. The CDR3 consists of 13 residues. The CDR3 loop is CASTTFTRGGAFF. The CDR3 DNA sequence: TGTGCCAGCACAACATTTACCAGGGGTGGCGCTTTCTTT.

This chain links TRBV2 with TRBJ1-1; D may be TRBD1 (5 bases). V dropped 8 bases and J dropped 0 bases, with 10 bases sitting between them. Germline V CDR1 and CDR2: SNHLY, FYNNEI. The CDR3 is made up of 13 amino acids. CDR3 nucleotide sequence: TGTGCCAGCCTGGACAACATGAACACTGAAGCTTTCTTT. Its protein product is CASLDNMNTEAFF.

The CDR3 loop is CASSIDFPASGRYNEQFF. The CDR3 nucleotides read TGTGCCAGTAGTATAGATTTTCCGGCTAGCGGGAGGTACAATGAGCAGTTCTTC. This rearrangement joins TRBV19 to TRBJ2-1; TRBD2 matches at 11 bases. Germline V gene sequence: CDR1 LNHDA, CDR2 SQIVND (reference sequence). The length of the CDR3 is 18 residues. Trimming at V came to 0 bases and at J to 4 bases, leaving 8 bases not matched to a gene.

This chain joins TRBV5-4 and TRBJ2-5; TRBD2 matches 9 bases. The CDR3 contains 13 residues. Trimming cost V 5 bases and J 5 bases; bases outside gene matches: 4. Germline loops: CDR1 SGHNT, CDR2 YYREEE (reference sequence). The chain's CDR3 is CASSSGSVETQYF. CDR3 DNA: TGTGCCAGCAGTAGCGGGAGTGTCGAGACCCAGTACTTC.

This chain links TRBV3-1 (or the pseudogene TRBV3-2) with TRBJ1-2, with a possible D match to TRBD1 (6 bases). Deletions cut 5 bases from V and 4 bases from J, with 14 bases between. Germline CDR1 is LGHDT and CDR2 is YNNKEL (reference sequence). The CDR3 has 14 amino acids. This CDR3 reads CASSGPGQSYGYTF. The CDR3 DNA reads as TGTGCCAGCAGCGGGCCGGGACAATCCTATGGCTACACCTTC.

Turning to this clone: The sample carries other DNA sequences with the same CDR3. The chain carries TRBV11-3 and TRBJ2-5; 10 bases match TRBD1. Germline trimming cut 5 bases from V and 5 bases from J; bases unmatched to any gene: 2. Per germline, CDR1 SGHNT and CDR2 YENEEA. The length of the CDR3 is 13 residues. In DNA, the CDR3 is TGTGCCAGCAGCCTGGGACAGGGGGAGACCCAGTACTTC. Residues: CASSLGQGETQYF.